Below, 10 T cell receptor beta chains from the same sample are listed, as sequenced in a study of beta chain features in type 1 diabetes. Study-wide points: Shortening that was moderate but significant affected the TCRB CDR3s of Type 1 diabetes patients in all four CD4+ subsets.

The antigens of these receptors remain unknown. All of the isolated RNA was reverse transcribed, so expressed TCRB transcripts were sequenced. Generated by immunoSEQ multiplex PCR, the TCRdb table keeps only in-frame clones and is missing some. The table includes over 600,000 clones, 12% detected once. Specimen: naive CD4+ T cells from blood. All receptors come from a man aged 25-45 years with type 1 diabetes.

The chain combines TRBV18 with TRBJ2-7; D is possibly TRBD2 (5 bases). V was cut by 4 bases and J by 0 bases, with 10 bases left in between. This CDR3 is 14 amino acids long. The germline V gene encodes CDR1 KGHSH and CDR2 LQKENI. The CDR3 loop reads CASSQTTYSYEQYF. The CDR3 DNA follows: TGTGCCAGCTCACAGACTACCTACTCCTACGAGCAGTACTTC.

The chain recombines TRBV7-8 with TRBJ2-1; D remains unclear. Looked up from germline, CDR1 is SGHVS and CDR2 is FQNEAQ. The ends were cut back, 1 base at V and 6 bases at J, with 10 bases in the middle. The CDR3 spans 14 residues. In DNA form, the CDR3 reads TGTGCCAGCAGCTTAGAAGGCAGAGGCAATGAGCAGTTCTTC. Translated, it gives CASSLEGRGNEQFF.

The sample holds a few counts of this clone. This sequence joins TRBV2 and TRBJ2-2, with D perhaps given as TRBD1 or TRBD2 (5 bases each). Looked up from germline, CDR1 is SNHLY and CDR2 is FYNNEI. The length of the CDR3 is 14 residues. The V and J ends lost 7 bases and 3 bases respectively, with 12 bases between them. The CDR3 spells CASKRGLDTGELFF. In nucleotides, the CDR3 is TGTGCCAGCAAGAGGGGTTTGGACACCGGGGAGCTGTTTTTT.

This clone has just a few counts. The chain uses TRBV7-8 and TRBJ2-1, with TRBD2 matching 16 bases. Germline V CDR1 and CDR2: SGHVS, FQNEAQ. The CDR3 runs 19 residues. J lost 3 bases, V lost 1 base, and 6 bases had no gene match. CDR3 nucleotides: TGTGCCAGCAGCTTAGAGGGACTAGCGGGGGGGCGACGCTACAATGAGCAGTTCTTC. Protein sequence: CASSLEGLAGGRRYNEQFF.

In its sample, this clone was seen a few times. The J gene is TRBJ2-2, the V gene TRBV10-3, with 8 nucleotides matching TRBD1. The germline V gene has CDR1 ENHRY and CDR2 SYGVKD. The J segment lost 5 bases and the V segment lost 6 bases, leaving 11 bases of the junction unmatched. The CDR3 is made up of 16 amino acids. DNA for the CDR3: TGTGCCATCAGCGGGACAGGACAGAAGGGGACCGGGGAGCTGTTTTTT. Protein: CAISGTGQKGTGELFF.

Comments on this clone: The identical CDR3 is also encoded by other nucleotide sequences in the sample. V usage is TRBV7-2 and J usage is TRBJ2-7, with D uncertain. V lost 1 base, J lost 4 bases, and 5 bases lay in between. This CDR3 contains 12 residues. Germline values: CDR1 SGHTA, CDR2 FQGNSA. The CDR3 sequence is CASSLGRYEQYF. CDR3 bases: TGTGCCAGCAGCTTAGGAAGGTACGAGCAGTACTTC.

The chain couples TRBV6-6 to TRBJ2-5, with D unresolved. Germline values: CDR1 MNHNY, CDR2 SVGAGI (reference sequence). V lost 7 bases, J lost 5 bases, and 11 bases lay in between. The CDR3 covers 12 residues. CDR3 protein: CASTYLGETQYF. The DNA of the CDR3 is TGTGCCAGCACCTATTTGGGGGAGACCCAGTACTTC.

This rearrangement joins TRBV6-5 to TRBJ2-5, with 7 bases that match TRBD1. This CDR3 has 16 residues. CDR1 MNHEY and CDR2 SVGAGI come from the germline V gene. J gave up 5 bases and V 2 bases, and 11 bases lay outside the gene matches. CDR3 loop: CASSYRTTGFPETQYF. In DNA, the CDR3 is TGTGCCAGCAGTTACCGCACGACAGGGTTTCCGGAGACCCAGTACTTC.

This chain joins TRBV7-7 and TRBJ2-1; TRBD1 or TRBD2 may be the D gene (6 bases each). The V gene's germline CDR1 is SSHAT and CDR2 FNYEAQ (reference sequence). V was cut by 2 bases and J by 5 bases, with 13 bases left in between. The CDR3 runs 15 residues. CDR3 in DNA: TGTGCCAGCAGCTTATATTTTAGGGGGGACAATGAGCAGTTCTTC. Translating it yields CASSLYFRGDNEQFF.

The chain links TRBV7-9 to TRBJ1-5; D gene uncertain. The CDR3 is made up of 11 amino acids. Trimming took off 4 bases at V and 12 bases at J, with 10 bases between the two ends. From germline, CDR1 is SEHNR and CDR2 FQNEAQ (reference sequence). The CDR3 DNA reads TGTGCCAGCAGCTCGGGAGGGCTCCAGCATTTT. Amino acid sequence: CASSSGGLQHF.